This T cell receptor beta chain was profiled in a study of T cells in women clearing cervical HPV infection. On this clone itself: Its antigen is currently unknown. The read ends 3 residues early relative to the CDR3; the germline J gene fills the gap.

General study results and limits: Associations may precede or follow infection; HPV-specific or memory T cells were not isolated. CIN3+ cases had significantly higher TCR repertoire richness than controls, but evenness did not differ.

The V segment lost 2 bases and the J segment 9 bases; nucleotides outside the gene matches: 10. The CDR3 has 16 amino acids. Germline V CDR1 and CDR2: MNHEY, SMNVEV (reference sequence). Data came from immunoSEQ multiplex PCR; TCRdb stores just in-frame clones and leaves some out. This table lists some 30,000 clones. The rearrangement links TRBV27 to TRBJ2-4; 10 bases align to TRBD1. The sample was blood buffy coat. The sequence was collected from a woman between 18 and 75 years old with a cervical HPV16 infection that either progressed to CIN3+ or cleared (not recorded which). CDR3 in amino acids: CASSLSLGQGSTIQYF. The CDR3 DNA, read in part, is TGTGCCAGCAGTTTAAGTTTGGGACAGGGGTCCACCATT.